Shown below are 28 T cell receptor beta chains from a single sample sequenced in a study of T cell repertoires in ileal Crohn's disease. Time point here: neoterminal ileum biopsy at postoperative endoscopy, about 6 months after surgery. Some clones are missing from TCRdb's copy, which holds only in-frame ones; the method was immunoSEQ multiplex PCR. The profile shows tens of thousands of clones, 85% to 90% of them singletons. The sequenced sample consisted of ileal tissue. Receptor source: an adult with Crohn's disease.

CDR3 sequence: CASSLGTGRVNQPQHF. In nucleotides, the CDR3 is TGTGCCAGCAGCTTGGGGACAGGCAGGGTAAATCAGCCCCAGCATTTT. The chain combines TRBV7-9 with TRBJ1-5; the match to TRBD1 covers 8 bases. Germline V gives CDR1 SEHNR, CDR2 FQNEAQ (reference sequence). V was pared by 3 bases and J by 4 bases, with 8 bases of the junction left unmatched. The length of the CDR3 is 16 residues.

V is TRBV14 and J is TRBJ1-2; D may be TRBD1 (5 bases). The CDR3 contains 16 residues. CDR1 and CDR2 from the germline V gene are SGHDN and FVKESK. V was trimmed by 0 bases and J by 5 bases, leaving 16 bases between them. The CDR3, as DNA: TGTGCCAGCAGCCAAGATCTGCGGGGACCTGGATATGGCTACACCTTC. The encoded protein is CASSQDLRGPGYGYTF.

V and J are TRBV11-2 and TRBJ1-4, with unresolved D. From germline, CDR1 is SGHAT and CDR2 FQNNGV. CDR3 length equals 16 residues. V gave up 0 bases and J gave up 0 bases, with 8 bases separating them. The CDR3 bases are TGTGCCAGCAGCTTAGAACGCAGCGCAACTAATGAAAAACTGTTTTTT. It yields the protein CASSLERSATNEKLFF.

This clone occurred once. The chain employs TRBV5-8 and TRBJ2-3; 7 bases are shared with TRBD1. The CDR3 is made up of 15 amino acids. V shed 7 bases and J 6 bases; nucleotides not matched to a gene: 14. Germline CDR1 reads SGHTS; CDR2 reads YDEGEE. CDR3 loop: CASALWTGRFDTQYF. The CDR3 nucleotides are TGTGCCAGCGCCTTGTGGACAGGACGGTTCGATACGCAGTATTTT.

V usage is TRBV6-1 and J usage is TRBJ2-5; 8 bases fit TRBD2. This CDR3 spans 14 amino acids. In germline, CDR1 is MNHNS, CDR2 SASEGT. V lost 4 bases and J lost 4; bases outside the gene matches: 5. The CDR3 sequence is CASSGSGARETQYF. Here the CDR3 DNA reads TGTGCCAGCAGTGGTAGCGGGGCTAGAGAGACCCAGTACTTC.

The CDR3 coding sequence is TGCGCCAGCAGCCAAGATCAGCGGGACAGGGGGAACACTGAAGCTTTCTTT. Its translation: CASSQDQRDRGNTEAFF. The J gene is TRBJ1-1, the V gene TRBV4-3; 10 nucleotides align to TRBD1. V trimming: 0 bases; J trimming: 1 base; junction bases outside the gene matches: 5. The CDR3 sequence is 17 residues long. The germline CDR1 and CDR2 sequences are LGHNA and YSLEER.

V usage is TRBV28 and J usage is TRBJ1-4, with 8 bases fitting TRBD1. Germline values: CDR1 MDHEN, CDR2 SYDVKM. V was pared by 5 bases and J by 5 bases, with 7 bases of the junction left unmatched. The CDR3 length is 15 residues. CDR3 nucleotide sequence: TGTGCCAGCAGTCAAATGACAGGGGCCAATGAAAAACTGTTTTTT. This encodes CASSQMTGANEKLFF.

The V and J genes are TRBV2 and TRBJ2-1; 8 bases line up with TRBD2. This CDR3 region has 16 residues. Unmatched junction bases numbered 11, after V lost 4 bases and J lost 6 bases. The germline V gene encodes CDR1 SNHLY and CDR2 FYNNEI. The CDR3 here is CASSATGGRPGNEQFF. The CDR3 DNA reads TGTGCCAGCAGTGCAACGGGAGGGCGTCCTGGCAATGAGCAGTTCTTC.

The chain uses TRBV4-1 and TRBJ1-2, with 7 bases fitting TRBD1. Germline values: CDR1 MGHRA, CDR2 YSYEKL. The CDR3 runs 15 residues. The ends lost 5 bases at V and 2 bases at J; junction bases unmatched: 8. CDR3 DNA: TGCGCCAGCAGCGATACAGGGGTAGCAAACTATGGCTACACCTTC. Protein: CASSDTGVANYGYTF.

The V call is TRBV19, the J call TRBJ1-5, with 7 positions matching TRBD1. Unmatched junction bases numbered 6, after V lost 4 bases and J lost 9 bases. The germline V gene encodes CDR1 LNHDA and CDR2 SQIVND (reference sequence). The CDR3 loop spans 13 amino acids. The CDR3 spells CASSKDRMMPQHF. DNA of the CDR3: TGTGCCAGTAGTAAGGACAGGATGATGCCCCAGCATTTT.

J is TRBJ2-5 and V is TRBV5-1, with a possible D match to TRBD2 (6 bases). The germline CDR1 and CDR2 sequences are SGHRS and YFSETQ. The CDR3 has 16 residues. V was shortened by 0 bases and J by 5 bases, with 17 bases between the two germline ends. The CDR3 here is CASSLEGALAYETQYF. DNA of the CDR3: TGCGCCAGCAGCTTGGAAGGCGCGCTAGCGTATGAGACCCAGTACTTC.

The chain recombines TRBV19 with TRBJ2-1; D unclear. Germline-derived CDR1 and CDR2 are LNHDA and SQIVND (reference sequence). V lost 5 bases and J 6 bases, leaving 11 bases between the germline ends. The CDR3 has 13 residues. CDR3 nucleotides: TGTGCCAGTAGTTTGGCCCCTTCCAATGAGCAGTTCTTC. Its protein is CASSLAPSNEQFF.

For the CDR3, the DNA is TGTGCCAGCAGTTTTATAACCGGTAATGAAAAACTGTTTTTT. It codes for CASSFITGNEKLFF. J is TRBJ1-4 and V is TRBV27; no clear D. CDR1 and CDR2 (germline): MNHEY, SMNVEV (reference sequence). There are 14 residues in the CDR3. With 3 bases removed from V and 4 bases from J, the gap between germline ends came to 9 bases.

CDR3 nucleotide sequence: TGTGCCAGCAGCTTTACGGCGGGGGGGTTTTACAATGAGCAGTTCTTC. Translated: CASSFTAGGFYNEQFF. V gene TRBV5-4 combines with J gene TRBJ2-1; the match to TRBD2 covers 9 bases. This CDR3 has 16 residues. V was clipped by 2 bases and J by 4 bases; unmatched bases: 7. CDR1 is SGHNT, CDR2 YYREEE, per germline (reference sequence).

The chain carries TRBV28 and TRBJ1-2; D not certain. V gave up 1 base and J gave up 4 bases, with 10 bases separating them. This CDR3 contains 14 residues. In germline, CDR1 is MDHEN, CDR2 SYDVKM. The DNA of the CDR3 is TGTGCCAGCAGTTTATTGAGGGCGGTCTATGGCTACACCTTC. This sequence encodes CASSLLRAVYGYTF.

V is TRBV5-1 and J is TRBJ1-2, with D unresolved. Germline V gene data show CDR1 as SGHRS and CDR2 as YFSETQ. The germline V and J ends were trimmed by 8 bases and 3 bases, with 23 bases remaining between them. This CDR3 region has 16 residues. CDR3 in DNA: TGCGCCAGTCACGACGACGGGTTACCAAAAGACTATGGCTACACCTTC. It is translated as CASHDDGLPKDYGYTF.

This chain connects TRBV5-6 to TRBJ1-4; 8 bases are shared with TRBD1. The CDR3 contains 15 residues. The V gene end was trimmed by 0 bases and the J gene end by 4 bases; junction bases not matched to a gene: 2. Per germline, CDR1 SGHDT and CDR2 YYEEEE. CDR3 DNA: TGTGCCAGCAGCTTGGGGACAGGGAGTAATGAAAAACTGTTTTTT. Translated: CASSLGTGSNEKLFF.

V and J are TRBV28 and TRBJ1-6; D is undetermined. V was clipped by 7 bases and J by 8 bases, with 18 bases between them. The CDR3 is 15 amino acids. From germline, CDR1 is MDHEN and CDR2 SYDVKM. For the CDR3, the DNA is TGTGCCAGCAAGAAACCGGGAACAGCAGATTCACCCCTCCACTTT. This translates into CASKKPGTADSPLHF.

This clone has just one count. The J gene is TRBJ1-1, the V gene TRBV5-1, with D perhaps TRBD1 (5 bases). V was clipped by 8 bases and J by 8 bases, with 16 bases between them. The germline gives CDR1 SGHRS, CDR2 YFSETQ. The CDR3 has 12 residues. The CDR3, as DNA: TGCGCCAGTGAGGATGACAGTCAAGAAGCTTTCTTT. Its translation is CASEDDSQEAFF.

The chain combines TRBV2 with TRBJ2-5; a possible D gene is TRBD2 (6 bases). Trimming took off 10 bases at V and 4 bases at J, with 16 bases between the two ends. This CDR3 spans 13 amino acids. CDR1 is SNHLY, CDR2 FYNNEI, per germline. CDR3 sequence reads: CATLSGRGETQYF. The CDR3 DNA reads TGTGCCACCCTCAGCGGGCGGGGAGAGACCCAGTACTTC.

As DNA, the CDR3 is TGTGCCAGCAGCCGGACAGTTAACTATGGCTACACCTTC. Its protein is CASSRTVNYGYTF. The chain employs TRBV6-4 and TRBJ1-2; D might be TRBD1 (6 bases). This CDR3 region has 13 residues. Trimming cost V 6 bases and J 1 base, with 9 bases left between them. Germline V gene data show CDR1 as MRHNA and CDR2 as SNTAGT.

The V and J genes are TRBV28 and TRBJ1-4; D unresolved. From germline, CDR1 is MDHEN and CDR2 SYDVKM. The V and J ends lost 1 base and 6 bases respectively, with 15 bases between them. The length of the CDR3 is 16 residues. CDR3 amino acids: CASSLFGFLRDEKLFF. Written as DNA, the CDR3 is TGTGCCAGCAGTTTATTTGGTTTTTTGAGGGATGAAAAACTGTTTTTT.

The rearrangement links TRBV2 to TRBJ1-3; D possibly corresponds to TRBD1 (6 bases). The V gene lost 7 bases and the J gene lost 7 bases, with 17 bases spanning the gap. The CDR3 loop spans 14 amino acids. CDR1 and CDR2 from the germline V gene are SNHLY and FYNNEI. This CDR3 is CASMRGLSTNTIYF. In nucleotides, the CDR3 is TGTGCCAGCATGCGGGGGCTGTCGACCAACACCATATATTTT. Full variable domain (missing parts from reference TRBV2 and TRBJ1-3): EPEVTQTPSHQVTQMGQEVILRCVPISNHLYFYWYRQILGQKVEFLVSFYNNEISEKSEIFDDQFSVERPDGSNFTLKIRSTKLEDSAMYFCASMRGLSTNTIYFGEGSWLTVV.

The V call is TRBV10-3, the J call TRBJ1-1, with TRBD1 matching 7 bases. Unmatched junction bases numbered 8, after V lost 8 bases and J lost 5 bases. The CDR3 runs 13 residues. In germline, CDR1 is ENHRY, CDR2 SYGVKD. CDR3 nucleotides: TGTGCCATCCGAGACAGGGCGAATACTGAAGCTTTCTTT. Translated, it gives CAIRDRANTEAFF.

CDR3 sequence (DNA): TGCGCCACCGGGGACAGTACTGGCGGAAACACCATATATTTT. Amino acid sequence: CATGDSTGGNTIYF. The chain recombines TRBV10-2 with TRBJ1-3; 7 bases match TRBD1. After removal of 10 bases from V and 4 bases from J, the junction contained 10 bases not matched to a gene. The length of the CDR3 is 14 residues. Germline loops: CDR1 WSHSY, CDR2 SAAADI.

J is TRBJ2-5 and V is TRBV6-5; 11 bases agree with TRBD2. The CDR3 sequence is 16 residues long. CDR1 is MNHEY and CDR2 is SVGAGI in the germline V gene. Germline trimming cut 2 bases from V and 4 bases from J; bases unmatched to any gene: 6. The CDR3 DNA reads as TGTGCCAGCAGTTACATAGCGGGAGGGCTTGGAGAGACCCAGTACTTC. This translates into CASSYIAGGLGETQYF.

This chain links TRBV6-1 with TRBJ1-3; weak D call: TRBD1 (5 bases). This CDR3 is 17 amino acids long. The germline V and J ends were trimmed by 3 bases and 0 bases, with 15 bases remaining between them. From germline, CDR1 is MNHNS and CDR2 SASEGT. CDR3 DNA sequence: TGTGCCAGCAGTGATGCTCGACTTGACAGCTCTGGAAACACCATATATTTT. Translating gives CASSDARLDSSGNTIYF.

The chain recombines TRBV6-5 with TRBJ1-2, with 7 bases that match TRBD1. The CDR3 spans 16 residues. Trimming at V came to 2 bases and at J to 5 bases, leaving 11 bases not matched to a gene. Germline V gives CDR1 MNHEY, CDR2 SVGAGI. CDR3 sequence (DNA): TGTGCCAGCAGTTACGCGGACAGGATCGGTTATTATGGCTACACCTTC. Its translation is CASSYADRIGYYGYTF.